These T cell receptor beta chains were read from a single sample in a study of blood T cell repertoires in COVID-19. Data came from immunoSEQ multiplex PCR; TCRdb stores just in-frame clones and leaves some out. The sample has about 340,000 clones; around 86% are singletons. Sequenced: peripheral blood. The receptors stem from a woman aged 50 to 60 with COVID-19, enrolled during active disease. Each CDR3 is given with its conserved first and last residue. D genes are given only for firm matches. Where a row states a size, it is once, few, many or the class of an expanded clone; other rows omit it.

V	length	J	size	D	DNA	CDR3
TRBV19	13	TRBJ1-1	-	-	TGTGCCAGTAGAGACAGGATGAACACTGAAGCTTTCTTT	CASRDRMNTEAFF
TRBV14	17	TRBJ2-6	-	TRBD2	TGTGCCAGCAGCCAAGAGGGCGGGGGCTCTGGGGCCAACGTCCTGACTTTC	CASSQEGGGSGANVLTF
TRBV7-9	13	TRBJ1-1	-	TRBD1	TGTGCCAGCACCGGGACAGTCGCCGGGGTCGGTTTCTTT	CASTGTVAGVGFF
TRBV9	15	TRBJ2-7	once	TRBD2	TGTGCCAGCAGCGTAGATCCTAGCGGGAGAGGCGAGCAGTACTTC	CASSVDPSGRGEQYF
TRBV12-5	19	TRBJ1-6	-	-	TGTGCTAGTGGTTTGTATTTAGTTTCGGGGAGCTCCTATAATTCACCCCTCCACTTT	CASGLYLVSGSSYNSPLHF
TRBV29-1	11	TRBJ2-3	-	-	TGCAGCGTCGTCTTGTTGGATACGCAGTATTTT	CSVVLLDTQYF
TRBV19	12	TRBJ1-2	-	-	TGTGCCAGTAGTATTAGTCCCTATGGCTACACCTTC	CASSISPYGYTF
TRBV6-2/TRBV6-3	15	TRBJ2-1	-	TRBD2	TGTGCCAGCAGCCTGGGGGTAGCGGGAGGGAATGAGCAGTTCTTC	CASSLGVAGGNEQFF
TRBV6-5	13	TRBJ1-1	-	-	TGTGCCAGCAGAAACAGGGTGAACACTGAAGCTTTCTTT	CASRNRVNTEAFF
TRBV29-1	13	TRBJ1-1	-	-	TGCAGCGCCCGAAGGGAGGGAGGCACTGAAGCTTTCTTT	CSARREGGTEAFF
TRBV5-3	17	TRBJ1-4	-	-	TGTGCCAGAAGCTTAACACGAAACAGGGCCACTAATGAAAAACTGTTTTTT	CARSLTRNRATNEKLFF
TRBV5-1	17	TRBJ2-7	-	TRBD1	TGCGCCAGCAGCTTGTGGGGCTCGGGACAGGGGGCTTACGAGCAGTACTTC	CASSLWGSGQGAYEQYF
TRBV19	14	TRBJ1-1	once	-	TGTGCCAGTAGCCCGTGGGGGGTGAACACTGAAGCTTTCTTT	CASSPWGVNTEAFF
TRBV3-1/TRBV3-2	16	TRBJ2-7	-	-	TGTGCCAGCAGCCGCCCAGGGGTAGGCCACTCCTACGAGCAGTACTTC	CASSRPGVGHSYEQYF
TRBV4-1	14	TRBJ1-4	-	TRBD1	TGCGCCAGCAGCATCGGGACAGGGAATGAAAAACTGTTTTTT	CASSIGTGNEKLFF